These T cell receptor beta chains were read from a single sample in a study of cytomegalovirus exposure and HLA in healthy donors. The assay was immunoSEQ multiplex PCR, and TCRdb's table has in-frame clones only and misses some. The sample contains about 160,000 clones, about 72% of which appear only once. The specimen sequenced was PBMCs. Receptor source: a man aged 55 to 70 in good health and CMV-seronegative. Both conserved end residues are trimmed from each CDR3. Each record gives: J gene, V gene, CDR3 protein.

>TRBJ2-3|TRBV29-1
SVQGQGVTQY
>TRBJ2-1|TRBV28
ASSLDRVGEQF
>TRBJ1-5|TRBV10-1
ASSLGVNQPQH
>TRBJ1-4|TRBV21-1
ASSAQTGGPEKLF
>TRBJ1-2|TRBV6-6
ASSPGQVYGYT
>TRBJ2-1|TRBV6-5
ATEGSYNEQF
>TRBJ1-2|TRBV5-1
ASSRGGTNYGYT
>TRBJ2-4|TRBV10-1
ASSDPGSPKNIQY
>TRBJ2-1|TRBV27
ASSLASFMEFNEQF
>TRBJ2-1|TRBV19
ASSMGTGGNSYNEQF
>TRBJ1-1|TRBV7-9
SSFEQSNTEAF
>TRBJ2-1|TRBV7-2
ASLASGGARNEQF
>TRBJ2-1|TRBV19
ASSPGQGMGEQF
>TRBJ2-7|TRBV6-5
ASRGTGSYEQY
>TRBJ2-5|TRBV7-3
ASSPVHQGTQY
>TRBJ2-3|TRBV11-2
ASSPPGLDTQY
>TRBJ2-2|TRBV7-2
ASSLNSLAVNTGELF
>TRBJ2-7|TRBV27
ASSQGQLYEQY
>TRBJ2-5|TRBV7-2
ASSLARGGGETQY
>TRBJ1-4|TRBV28
ASSFGFTGGSEKLF
>TRBJ1-6|TRBV6-6
ASSLTGFSGSPLH
>TRBJ2-5|TRBV7-9
SSSGSGGSEGAQY
>TRBJ2-5|TRBV4-1
ASSQDEGRVGTQY
>TRBJ2-3|TRBV28
ASSSRDSSTDTQY
>TRBJ2-3|TRBV5-1
ASSLASRGPNTDTQY
>TRBJ2-7|TRBV28
ASTFGGSAYEQY
>TRBJ1-2|TRBV6-5
ASSYSWGTQSGGYT
>TRBJ2-1|TRBV5-1
ASSLLPDTGEQF
>TRBJ1-3|TRBV7-2
ASSFVQVSSGNTIY
>TRBJ1-1|TRBV28
ASINTEAF
>TRBJ2-5|TRBV6-5
ASSYNQGWEETQY
>TRBJ2-2|TRBV6-5
ASSGHRGDTGELF
>TRBJ1-5|TRBV7-9
SSSLDARGAGNQPQH
>TRBJ2-7|TRBV15
ATSRGTSGGPYEQY
>TRBJ2-7|TRBV5-8
ASSLKMGQGGTYEQY
>TRBJ2-1|TRBV7-3
ASSLTKGLEQF
>TRBJ2-7|TRBV6-5
ASSSEQGVGYEQY
>TRBJ2-7|TRBV10-3
AISAPLAGDPYEQY
>TRBJ2-1|TRBV7-3
ASSFRGLLYNEQF
>TRBJ2-5|TRBV19
ASSILGPQETQY
>TRBJ2-1|TRBV5-1
ASSLGQRYNEQF
>TRBJ2-5|TRBV9
ASSVGQGAETQY
>TRBJ1-1|TRBV4-3
VSSQDTDRGRETEAF
>NA|TRBV27
ASSSQPTSGAGEQY
>TRBJ1-2|TRBV2
ARVGGASYGYT